The T cell receptor beta chain under discussion was sequenced for a study of T cell responses to AZD1222 COVID-19 vaccine. Background on the study: Recipients boosted at about 4 weeks or about 12 weeks are pooled.

Germline CDR1 reads SEHNR; CDR2 reads FQNEAQ (reference sequence). This CDR3 has 15 amino acids. J gave up 10 bases and V 4 bases, and 12 bases lay outside the gene matches. Study observations and caveats: Donors skewed white British and female; clonal diversity was possibly underestimated. After the peak T cell response, and only then, were repertoires sampled.

The table came from immunoSEQ multiplex PCR; TCRdb's copy has only in-frame clones and leaves some out. The sample lists some 200,000 clones, roughly 88% occurring once. As concerns this clone: Antigen unknown.

The J gene is TRBJ2-1, the V gene TRBV7-9; 8 bases fit TRBD2. This clonotype was obtained from an adult in good health. The sample consisted of peripheral blood, taken on day 0 of AZD1222 vaccination. This chain's CDR3 is CASSSGLATPEEQFF. CDR3 in DNA: TGTGCCAGCAGCTCAGGACTAGCCACTCCGGAAGAGCAGTTCTTC.